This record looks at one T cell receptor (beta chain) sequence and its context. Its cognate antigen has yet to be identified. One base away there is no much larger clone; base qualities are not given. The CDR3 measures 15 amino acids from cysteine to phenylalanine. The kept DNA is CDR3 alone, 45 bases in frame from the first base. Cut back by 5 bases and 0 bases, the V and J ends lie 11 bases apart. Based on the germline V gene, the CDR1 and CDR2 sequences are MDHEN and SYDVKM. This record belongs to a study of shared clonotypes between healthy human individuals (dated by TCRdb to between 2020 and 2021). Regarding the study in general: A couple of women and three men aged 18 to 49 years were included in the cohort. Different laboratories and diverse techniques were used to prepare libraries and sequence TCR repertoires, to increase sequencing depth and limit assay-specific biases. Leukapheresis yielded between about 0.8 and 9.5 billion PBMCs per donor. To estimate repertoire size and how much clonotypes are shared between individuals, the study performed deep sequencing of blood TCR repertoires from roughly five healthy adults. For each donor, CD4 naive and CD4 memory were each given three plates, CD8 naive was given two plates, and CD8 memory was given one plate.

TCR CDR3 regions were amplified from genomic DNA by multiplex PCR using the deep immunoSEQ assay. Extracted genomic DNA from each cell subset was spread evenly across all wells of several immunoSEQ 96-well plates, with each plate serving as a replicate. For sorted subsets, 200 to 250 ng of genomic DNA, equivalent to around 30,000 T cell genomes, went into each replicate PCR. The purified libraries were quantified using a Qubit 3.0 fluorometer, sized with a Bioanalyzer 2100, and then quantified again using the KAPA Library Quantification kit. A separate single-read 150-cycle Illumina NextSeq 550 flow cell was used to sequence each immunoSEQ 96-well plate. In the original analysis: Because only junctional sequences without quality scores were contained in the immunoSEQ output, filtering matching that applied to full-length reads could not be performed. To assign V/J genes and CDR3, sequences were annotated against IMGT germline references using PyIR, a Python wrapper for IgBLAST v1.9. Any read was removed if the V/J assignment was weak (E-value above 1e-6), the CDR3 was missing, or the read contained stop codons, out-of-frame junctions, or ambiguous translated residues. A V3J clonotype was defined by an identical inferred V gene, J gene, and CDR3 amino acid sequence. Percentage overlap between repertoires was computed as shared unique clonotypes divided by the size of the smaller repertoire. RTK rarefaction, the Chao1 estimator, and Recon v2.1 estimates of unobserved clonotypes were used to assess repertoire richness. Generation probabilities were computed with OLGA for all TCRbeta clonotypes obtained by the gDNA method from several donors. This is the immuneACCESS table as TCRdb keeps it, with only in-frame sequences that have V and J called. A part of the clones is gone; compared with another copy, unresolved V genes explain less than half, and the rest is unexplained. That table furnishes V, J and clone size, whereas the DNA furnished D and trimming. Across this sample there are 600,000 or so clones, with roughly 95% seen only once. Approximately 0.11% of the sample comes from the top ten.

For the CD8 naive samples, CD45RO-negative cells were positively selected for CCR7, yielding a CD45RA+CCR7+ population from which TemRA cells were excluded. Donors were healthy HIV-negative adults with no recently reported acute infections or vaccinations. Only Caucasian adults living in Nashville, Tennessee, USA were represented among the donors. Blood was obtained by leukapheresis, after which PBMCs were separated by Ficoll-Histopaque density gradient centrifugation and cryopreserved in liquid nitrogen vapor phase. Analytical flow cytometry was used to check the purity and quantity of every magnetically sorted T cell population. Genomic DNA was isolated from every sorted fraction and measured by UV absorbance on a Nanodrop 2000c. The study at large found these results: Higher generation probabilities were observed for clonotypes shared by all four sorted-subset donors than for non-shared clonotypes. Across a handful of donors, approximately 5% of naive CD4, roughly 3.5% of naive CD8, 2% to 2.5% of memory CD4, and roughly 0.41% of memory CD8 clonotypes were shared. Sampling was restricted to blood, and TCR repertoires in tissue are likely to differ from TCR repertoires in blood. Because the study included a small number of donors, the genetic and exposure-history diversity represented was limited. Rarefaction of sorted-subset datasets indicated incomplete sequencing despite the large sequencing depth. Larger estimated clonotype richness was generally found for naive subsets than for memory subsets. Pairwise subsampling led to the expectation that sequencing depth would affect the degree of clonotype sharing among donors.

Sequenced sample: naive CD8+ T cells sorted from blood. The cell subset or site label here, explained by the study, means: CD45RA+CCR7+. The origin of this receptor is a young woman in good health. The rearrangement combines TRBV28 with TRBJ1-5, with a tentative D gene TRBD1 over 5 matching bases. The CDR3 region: CASSPHTGSNQPQHF. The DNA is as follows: TGTGCCAGCAGTCCGCATACAGGTAGCAATCAGCCCCAGCATTTT.